Included here is one TCR beta chain sequence, with context. The data belong to a study of cytomegalovirus exposure and HLA in healthy donors. A multiplex PCR was run with 60 Vbeta primers and 13 Jbeta primers. Data came from immunoSEQ multiplex PCR; TCRdb stores just in-frame clones and leaves some out. The sample lists approximately 140,000 clones; 80% to 85% were seen once. CDR3 size: 16 residues. The J segment lost 0 bases and the V segment lost 0 bases, leaving 3 bases of the junction unmatched. Germline CDR1 is LGHNA and CDR2 is YNFKEQ. Sequences were obtained from PBMCs. This sequence joins TRBV4-2 and TRBJ2-7, with 9 bases that match TRBD2. The clonotype comes from a male donor in good health and CMV-seropositive. The CDR3 spells CASSQDRTSVSYEQYF. In DNA, the CDR3 is TGTGCCAGCAGCCAAGATCGGACTAGCGTCTCCTACGAGCAGTACTTC.